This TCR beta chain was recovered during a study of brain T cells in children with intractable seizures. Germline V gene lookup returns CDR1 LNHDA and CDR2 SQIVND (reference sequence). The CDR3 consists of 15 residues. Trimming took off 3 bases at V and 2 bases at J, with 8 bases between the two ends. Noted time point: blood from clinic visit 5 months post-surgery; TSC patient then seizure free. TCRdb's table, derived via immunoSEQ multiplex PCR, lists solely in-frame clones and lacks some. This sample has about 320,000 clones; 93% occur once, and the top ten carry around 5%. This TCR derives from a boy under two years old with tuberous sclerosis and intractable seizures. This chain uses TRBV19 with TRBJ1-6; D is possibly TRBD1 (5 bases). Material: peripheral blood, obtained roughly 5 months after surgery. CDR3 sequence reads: CASSIGAAYNSPLHF. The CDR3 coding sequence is TGTGCCAGTAGTATCGGGGCTGCCTATAATTCACCCCTCCACTTT.